These T cell receptor beta chains were read from a single sample in a study of T cells in Graves' hyperthyroidism and ophthalmopathy. TCRdb reprocessed the multiplex PCR reads with MiXCR, giving one entry per CDR3 protein. The sample has around 520,000 distinct CDR3 sequences; approximately 25% are singletons. The sequenced material came from blood. These receptors were taken from a young woman with Graves' ophthalmopathy. CDR3s include the opening cysteine and the closing phenylalanine or tryptophan. D genes are given only for firm matches.

TRBJ2-7,.,TRBV11-3,CASSSGPERAQYF
TRBJ2-7,TRBD2,TRBV20-1,CSARDGGAGGSYEQYF
TRBJ2-5,.,TRBV7-3,CASSPTGEGETQYF
TRBJ1-5,.,TRBV3-1,CASSQDTQPQHF
TRBJ2-7,.,TRBV7-9,CASSPTFNRDGSYEQYF
TRBJ1-5,.,TRBV6-2/TRBV6-3,CASRTGMIWPQHF
TRBJ2-2,TRBD2,TRBV7-9,CASTRTSGGPGELFF
TRBJ1-1,.,TRBV6-4,CASSAEGVSTSATEAFF
TRBJ2-5,TRBD1,TRBV20-1,CSALTGQGGETQYF
TRBJ1-3,TRBD1,TRBV6-1,CASRTGANTIYF
TRBJ1-3,.,TRBV6-1,CAGSQGRSGNTIYF
TRBJ1-2,.,TRBV6-2/TRBV6-3,CASSYRFPGYGYTF
TRBJ1-1,.,TRBV11-1,CASSFGPGFLDTEAFF